One and the same sample provided the 26 T cell receptor beta chains below, sequenced in a study of Tregs in tolerant kidney transplant recipients. Clones were sequenced by immunoSEQ multiplex PCR, and TCRdb holds only the in-frame ones, with some missing. This table holds tens of thousands of clones, 75% to 95% found once. Sequenced material: Tregs from blood. These receptors originate from a human donor in good health.

This chain joins TRBV7-8 and TRBJ2-3; possible D gene TRBD2, 7 bases. Trimming took off 5 bases at V and 9 bases at J, with 15 bases between the two ends. Germline loops: CDR1 SGHVS, CDR2 FQNEAQ. The CDR3 has 13 residues. The CDR3 DNA is TGTGCCAGCAGCCTCCCAGGCGGGGGCACGCAGTATTTT. This encodes CASSLPGGGTQYF.

This clone is a singleton in its sample. This chain uses TRBV19 with TRBJ1-2, with D uncertain. The V end was cut by 5 bases, the J end by 4 bases, with 8 bases between. This CDR3 is built from 12 residues. CDR1 is LNHDA, CDR2 SQIVND, per germline (reference sequence). The DNA of the CDR3 is TGTGCCAGTAGTCTGGGAGGCTATGGCTACACCTTC. Its protein is CASSLGGYGYTF. The full variable domain, rest sourced from reference TRBV19 and TRBJ1-2, is DGGITQSPKYLFRKEGQNVTLSCEQNLNHDAMYWYRQDPGQGLRLIYYSQIVNDFQKGDIAEGYSVSREKKESFPLTVTSAQKNPTAFYLCASSLGGYGYTFGSGTRLTVV.

CDR3 bases: TGTGCCAGCAGCCAAGTTGGTAGCGGGGAACAAGAGACCCAGTACTTC. It codes for CASSQVGSGEQETQYF. The chain joins TRBV4-2 to TRBJ2-5; 8 bases map to TRBD2. Germline V gene sequence: CDR1 LGHNA, CDR2 YNFKEQ. This CDR3 has 16 amino acids. The junction had 6 bases not matched to a gene; V was cut back by 1 base and J by 2 bases.

The rearrangement links TRBV19 to TRBJ2-7, with D maybe TRBD2 (6 bases). This CDR3 is 14 amino acids long. V lost 8 bases and J lost 1, with 15 bases in between. The germline V gene encodes CDR1 LNHDA and CDR2 SQIVND (reference sequence). The CDR3 nucleotides read TGTGCCAGTTCCTGGGGGGTGCAGTCCTACGAGCAGTACTTC. Translation: CASSWGVQSYEQYF.

The genes are TRBV10-3 and TRBJ2-1; D might be TRBD2 (5 bases). This CDR3 spans 15 amino acids. CDR1 ENHRY and CDR2 SYGVKD come from the germline V gene. V lost 0 bases and J lost 10, with 16 bases in between. In DNA form, the CDR3 reads TGTGCCATCAGTGAGTCTCTGACTATAGTGTTGGAGCAGTTCTTC. It encodes CAISESLTIVLEQFF.

The genes are TRBV9 and TRBJ1-3; 9 bases are a match to TRBD1. The germline CDR1 and CDR2 sequences are SGDLS and YYNGEE. Trimming at V came to 3 bases and at J to 2 bases, leaving 6 bases not matched to a gene. The CDR3 totals 16 residues. The CDR3 here is CASSAQDRGTGNTIYF. The CDR3 nucleotides read TGTGCCAGCAGCGCTCAGGACAGGGGCACTGGAAACACCATATATTTT.

The chain has TRBV7-3 and TRBJ2-1; D tentatively reads TRBD1 or TRBD2 (5 bases each). Germline values: CDR1 SGHTA, CDR2 FQGTGA. CDR3 size: 16 residues. The V and J ends lost 5 bases and 0 bases respectively, with 14 bases between them. The CDR3 coding sequence is TGTGCCAGCAGCCCACCGGGACCCAGCTCCTACAATGAGCAGTTCTTC. It is translated as CASSPPGPSSYNEQFF.

This sequence joins TRBV2 and TRBJ2-2; weak D call: TRBD2 (5 bases). Germline V lookup: CDR1 SNHLY, CDR2 FYNNEI. Trimming pared 0 bases from V and 4 bases from J, leaving 12 bases between. The CDR3 runs to 16 residues. As DNA, the CDR3 is TGTGCCAGCAGTGAAGCGGGCTCGCGGGCCACCGGGGAGCTGTTTTTT. Its protein product is CASSEAGSRATGELFF.

Written as DNA, the CDR3 is TGTGCCAGCAGCTCCCCAGGGGTGGAAGCTGAAGCTTTCTTT. Translated, it gives CASSSPGVEAEAFF. This sequence joins TRBV14 and TRBJ1-1, with D tentatively TRBD1 (6 bases). The germline gives CDR1 SGHDN, CDR2 FVKESK. The CDR3 is 14 residues long. V gave up 5 bases and J gave up 6 bases, with 16 bases separating them.

This sequence joins TRBV6-5 and TRBJ2-5, with 9 bases identical to TRBD2. CDR1 is MNHEY, CDR2 SVGAGI, per germline. The CDR3 consists of 15 residues. J lost 5 bases, V lost 5 bases, and 9 bases had no gene match. CDR3 nucleotide sequence: TGTGCCAGCAGTGGCCGACTAGCGGCGGGGGAGACCCAGTACTTC. Translated, it gives CASSGRLAAGETQYF.

The chain combines TRBV2 with TRBJ2-1, with 10 positions matching TRBD2. Trimming at V came to 5 bases and at J to 4 bases, leaving 11 bases not matched to a gene. The CDR3 is 17 residues long. The germline V gene has CDR1 SNHLY and CDR2 FYNNEI. The chain's CDR3 is CASSLEPRTSGYNEQFF. The CDR3 region has the DNA TGTGCCAGCAGTCTCGAACCGCGGACTAGCGGATACAATGAGCAGTTCTTC.

This clone was observed once. CDR3 in DNA: TGTGCCAGCAAACTACCAGGGTCACGACAGTACTTC. Its protein is CASKLPGSRQYF. The J gene is TRBJ2-7, the V gene TRBV6-1; D perhaps matches TRBD1 (5 bases). The V end was cut by 7 bases, the J end by 10 bases, with 17 bases between. Germline CDR1 is MNHNS and CDR2 is SASEGT. The CDR3 is 12 amino acids.

The chain carries TRBV6-5 and TRBJ2-7; D tentatively reads TRBD1 or TRBD2 (6 bases each). CDR3 size: 16 residues. Germline loops: CDR1 MNHEY, CDR2 SVGAGI. Trimming took off 3 bases at V and 5 bases at J, with 20 bases between the two ends. In nucleotides, the CDR3 is TGTGCCAGCAGTTATAAGTCGTCATGGGGGGCCCACGAGCAGTACTTC. Residues: CASSYKSSWGAHEQYF.

The chain joins TRBV4-1 to TRBJ1-2, with a weak D call TRBD1 (6 bases). The CDR3 is made up of 15 amino acids. The V gene lost 1 base and the J gene lost 7 bases, with 16 bases spanning the gap. The V gene's germline CDR1 is MGHRA and CDR2 YSYEKL. CDR3 DNA sequence: TGCGCCAGCAGCCAAGCCGGTACAGGGCAGGGTGGCTACACCTTC. Protein sequence: CASSQAGTGQGGYTF.

The V call is TRBV6-5, the J call TRBJ2-7, with D unclear. The length of the CDR3 is 14 residues. The germline gives CDR1 MNHEY, CDR2 SVGAGI. Trimming pared 0 bases from V and 3 bases from J, leaving 9 bases between. CDR3 loop: CASSYSTGVYEQYF. CDR3 DNA: TGTGCCAGCAGTTACTCGACTGGAGTCTACGAGCAGTACTTC.

This clone was found once. This chain joins TRBV28 and TRBJ1-2, with TRBD1 as a possible D gene (5 bases). V was clipped by 3 bases and J by 4 bases, with 9 bases between them. This CDR3 contains 13 residues. Germline assignment: CDR1 MDHEN and CDR2 SYDVKM. CDR3 DNA sequence: TGTGCCAGCAGTTTTGGCAGGGCCTATGGCTACACCTTC. Amino acid sequence: CASSFGRAYGYTF.

This chain links TRBV5-6 with TRBJ1-5; D gene unclear. The CDR3 length is 15 residues. Germline V gives CDR1 SGHDT, CDR2 YYEEEE. Trimming stripped 2 bases from V and 4 bases from J, with 13 bases between. The CDR3: CASSLRGIGNQPQHF. Written as DNA, the CDR3 is TGTGCCAGCAGCTTACGGGGAATTGGTAATCAGCCCCAGCATTTT.

The rearrangement uses TRBV2 and TRBJ1-2; D is unresolved. V was trimmed by 6 bases and J by 0 bases, leaving 11 bases between them. The CDR3 sequence is 14 residues long. Germline V gene sequence: CDR1 SNHLY, CDR2 FYNNEI. The CDR3 region has the DNA TGTGCCAGCAGACTCGGCCTGACTAACTATGGCTACACCTTC. Translation: CASRLGLTNYGYTF.

The chain employs TRBV5-1 and TRBJ2-1, with 7 bases that match TRBD2. This CDR3 spans 17 amino acids. V trimming: 4 bases; J trimming: 5 bases; junction bases outside the gene matches: 15. Germline V gene sequence: CDR1 SGHRS, CDR2 YFSETQ. The CDR3 DNA reads as TGCGCCAGCAGCCCCTGGGGCCTTCCGGGGGGAGACAATGAGCAGTTCTTC. The encoded protein is CASSPWGLPGGDNEQFF.

J is TRBJ2-3 and V is TRBV13, with 9 bases aligning to TRBD1. Per the germline V gene, CDR1 is PRHDT and CDR2 is FYEKMQ (reference sequence). V lost 0 bases to trimming and J lost 3 bases; unmatched junction nucleotides: 4. The CDR3 is 16 amino acids. The CDR3 nucleotides are TGTGCCAGCAGCTTAGGCCCAGGGACAGGGACAGATACGCAGTATTTT. Protein product: CASSLGPGTGTDTQYF. Filled out from reference TRBV13 and TRBJ2-3, the complete variable domain reads AAGVIQSPRHLIKEKRETATLKCYPIPRHDTVYWYQQGPGQDPQFLISFYEKMQSDKGSIPDRFSAQQFSDYHSELNMSSLELGDSALYFCASSLGPGTGTDTQYFGPGTRLTVL.

The chain carries TRBV5-8 and TRBJ1-5; maybe TRBD1 (6 bases). Germline loops: CDR1 SGHTS, CDR2 YDEGEE. Trimming took off 1 base at V and 11 bases at J, with 13 bases between the two ends. The CDR3 loop spans 13 amino acids. Here the CDR3 reads CASSLRGPGSQHF. CDR3 sequence (DNA): TGTGCCAGCAGCTTGCGGGGGCCGGGATCCCAGCATTTT.

This sequence joins TRBV2 and TRBJ1-2; weak D call: TRBD1 (6 bases). The germline V and J ends were trimmed by 8 bases and 3 bases, with 13 bases remaining between them. From germline, CDR1 is SNHLY and CDR2 FYNNEI. This CDR3 is built from 13 residues. CDR3 coding DNA: TGTGCCAGCCCCCCGAGACAGGACTATGGCTACACCTTC. This encodes CASPPRQDYGYTF.

This chain connects TRBV15 to TRBJ2-3; 13 bases line up with TRBD2. Germline V gene sequence: CDR1 LNHNV, CDR2 YYDKDF (reference sequence). This CDR3 is built from 22 residues. V shed 0 bases, J shed 0 bases, and the junction held 15 bases outside the gene matches. The CDR3 loop reads CATSRDHYGLAGAGSSTDTQYF. Here the CDR3 DNA reads TGTGCCACCAGCAGAGATCACTATGGACTAGCGGGAGCGGGTTCTAGCACAGATACGCAGTATTTT.

The rearrangement uses TRBV5-5 and TRBJ1-6; 9 bases agree with TRBD1. CDR3 length: 17 residues. The V gene's germline CDR1 is SGHKS and CDR2 YYEKEE (reference sequence). Trimming cost V 0 bases and J 3 bases; bases outside gene matches: 4. The CDR3 DNA sequence: TGTGCCAGCAGCTTGGAGACAGGGGGGTTCTATAATTCACCCCTCCACTTT. Amino acid sequence: CASSLETGGFYNSPLHF.

V is TRBV27 and J is TRBJ2-7; D gene uncertain. There are 16 residues in the CDR3. Germline CDR1 and CDR2: MNHEY and SMNVEV (reference sequence). The germline V and J ends were trimmed by 0 bases and 2 bases, with 14 bases remaining between them. The CDR3 DNA follows: TGTGCCAGCAGTTTATCGCCAAATATACGGACCTACGAGCAGTACTTC. Its protein is CASSLSPNIRTYEQYF.

The V call is TRBV18, the J call TRBJ2-3; D is perhaps TRBD1 (6 bases). Deletions cut 5 bases from V and 4 bases from J, with 16 bases between. CDR3 length equals 15 residues. Germline lookup yields CDR1 KGHSH and CDR2 LQKENI. This CDR3 reads CASSAGQTGPDTQYF. The DNA of the CDR3 is TGTGCCAGCTCAGCTGGACAGACGGGCCCAGATACGCAGTATTTT.